The clone carrying this T cell receptor (beta chain) occurred a few times. Its antigen is still unknown. The V and J ends lost 3 bases and 0 bases respectively, with 9 bases between them. The CDR3 runs to 16 residues. CDR1 and CDR2 (germline): ENHRY, SYGVKD. The time point here: newly diagnosed GD, antithyroid drugs for less than 3 months. RNA isolated from PBMCs was used to make the TCR library. These data originate in a study of regulatory T cells in long-lasting Graves disease. Study findings and constraints: The number of shared public clonotypes was higher in persistent patients (approximately 3,000) than new patients (about 910).

The TCR beta library used iRepertoire HTBI primers with Arm-PCR amplification of CDR3. From the multiplex PCR reads, TCRdb called clonotypes with MiXCR, one entry per CDR3 protein. The sample shows a few hundred thousand distinct CDR3 sequences, about 15% of them seen only once. This sample also appeared in a second study, on T cells in Graves' hyperthyroidism and ophthalmopathy.

The sample in question was peripheral blood mononuclear cells (PBMCs), obtained at new diagnosis, from a patient treated with antithyroid drugs. The clonotype comes from a woman in her thirties or forties with Graves disease. The chain uses TRBV10-3 and TRBJ1-6; tentative D call: TRBD1 (5 bases). The DNA for the CDR3 is TGTGCCATCAGTGATGCAGACAGCTCCTATAATTCACCCCTCCACTTT. It translates to CAISDADSSYNSPLHF.